Each of the 3 T cell receptor beta chains below was sequenced from the same sample in a study of blood T cell repertoires in COVID-19. The method was immunoSEQ multiplex PCR; TCRdb's version includes in-frame clones alone and lacks a portion of them. The table shows about 150,000 clones, with approximately 88% occurring only once. Sequencing was performed on peripheral blood. The receptors were sampled from a woman aged 60 to 75 with acute or convalescent COVID-19.

The chain couples TRBV3-1 (or the pseudogene TRBV3-2) to TRBJ2-1; 9 positions match TRBD2. This CDR3 contains 16 residues. The V segment lost 2 bases and the J segment 0 bases; nucleotides outside the gene matches: 2. Germline loops: CDR1 LGHDT, CDR2 YNNKEL (reference sequence). This chain's CDR3 is CASSQTAGGSYNEQFF. The CDR3 DNA sequence: TGTGCCAGCAGCCAAACAGCGGGGGGCTCCTACAATGAGCAGTTCTTC.

The V and J genes are TRBV9 and TRBJ1-2; 11 nucleotides line up with TRBD1. The CDR3 totals 15 residues. Germline V gives CDR1 SGDLS, CDR2 YYNGEE. V was clipped by 3 bases and J by 4 bases; unmatched bases: 5. The CDR3 region is CASSARDRGTYGYTF. The CDR3 DNA is TGTGCCAGCAGCGCCCGGGACAGGGGGACCTATGGCTACACCTTC.

This chain uses TRBV19 with TRBJ2-2; TRBD2 is a possible D gene (5 bases). This CDR3 is 15 amino acids long. The V gene lost 4 bases and the J gene lost 5 bases, with 14 bases spanning the gap. Germline V gene sequence: CDR1 LNHDA, CDR2 SQIVND (reference sequence). CDR3 sequence reads: CASSNPGLGTGELFF. The CDR3 DNA follows: TGTGCCAGTAGTAACCCGGGATTGGGGACCGGGGAGCTGTTTTTT.